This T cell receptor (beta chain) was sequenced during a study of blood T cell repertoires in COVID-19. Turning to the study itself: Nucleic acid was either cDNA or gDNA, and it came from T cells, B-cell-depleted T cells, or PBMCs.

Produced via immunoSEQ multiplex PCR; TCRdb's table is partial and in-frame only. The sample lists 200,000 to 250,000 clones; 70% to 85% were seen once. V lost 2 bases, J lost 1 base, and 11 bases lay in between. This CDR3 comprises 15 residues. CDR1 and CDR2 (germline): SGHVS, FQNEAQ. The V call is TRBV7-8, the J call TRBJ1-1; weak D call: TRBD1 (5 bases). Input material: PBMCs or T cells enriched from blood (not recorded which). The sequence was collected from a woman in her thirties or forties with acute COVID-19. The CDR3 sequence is CASSLNQGSNTEAFF. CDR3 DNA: TGTGCCAGCAGCTTAAATCAGGGTTCGAACACTGAAGCTTTCTTT.